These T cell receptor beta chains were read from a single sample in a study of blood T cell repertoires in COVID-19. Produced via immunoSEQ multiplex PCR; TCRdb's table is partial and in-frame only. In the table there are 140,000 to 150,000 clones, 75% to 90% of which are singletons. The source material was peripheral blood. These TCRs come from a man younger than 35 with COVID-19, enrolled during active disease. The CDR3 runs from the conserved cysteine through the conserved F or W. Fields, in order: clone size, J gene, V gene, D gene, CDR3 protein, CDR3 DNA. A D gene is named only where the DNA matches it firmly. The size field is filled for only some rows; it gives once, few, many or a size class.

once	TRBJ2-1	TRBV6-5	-	CASSYSGRGPYNEQFF	TGTGCCAGCAGTTACTCTGGAAGGGGCCCTTACAATGAGCAGTTCTTC
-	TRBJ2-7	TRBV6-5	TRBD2	CASSYSNLAAIYEQYF	TGTGCCAGCAGTTACTCGAATCTAGCGGCGATCTACGAGCAGTACTTC
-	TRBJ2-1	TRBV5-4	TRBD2	CASSLEAGRGRIDEQFF	TGTGCCAGCAGCTTGGAAGCTGGGAGGGGCAGGATCGATGAGCAGTTCTTC
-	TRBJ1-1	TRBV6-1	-	CASSDVGARTEAFF	TGTGCCAGCAGTGATGTAGGGGCTCGAACTGAAGCTTTCTTT
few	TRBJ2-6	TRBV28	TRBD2	CASSLVSGTRRLGLGANVLTF	TGTGCCAGCAGTTTAGTAAGCGGGACGCGTCGTTTGGGTCTTGGGGCCAACGTCCTGACTTTC
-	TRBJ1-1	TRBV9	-	CASSVRGSSEAFF	TGTGCCAGCAGCGTACGGGGATCGTCTGAAGCTTTCTTT
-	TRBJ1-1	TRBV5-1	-	CASSLRGFDKNTEAFF	TGCGCCAGCAGCTTGAGGGGTTTCGACAAGAACACTGAAGCTTTCTTT
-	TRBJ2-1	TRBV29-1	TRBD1	CSVTDRGNYNEQFF	TGCAGCGTTACCGACAGGGGGAACTACAATGAGCAGTTCTTC
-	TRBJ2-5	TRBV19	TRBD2	CASSIRTSGLQETQYF	TGTGCCAGTAGTATTAGGACTAGCGGGCTCCAAGAGACCCAGTACTTC
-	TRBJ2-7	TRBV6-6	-	CASSRRDKYYEQYF	TGTGCCAGCAGCCGCCGGGACAAGTACTACGAGCAGTACTTC
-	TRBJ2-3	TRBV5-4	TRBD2	CASSSGLAGEVDTQYF	TGTGCCAGCAGCTCCGGACTAGCGGGAGAGGTAGATACGCAGTATTTT
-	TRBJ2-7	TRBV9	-	CASSSGQWSEQYF	TGTGCCAGCAGCTCTGGACAGTGGAGCGAGCAGTACTTC
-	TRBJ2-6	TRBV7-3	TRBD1	CASSPENRGTLLSGANVLTF	TGTGCCAGCAGCCCCGAAAACAGGGGAACCCTACTCTCTGGGGCCAACGTCCTGACTTTC
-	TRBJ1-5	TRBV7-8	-	CASSRNRVHNQPQHF	TGTGCCAGCAGCCGCAACAGGGTCCACAATCAGCCCCAGCATTTT
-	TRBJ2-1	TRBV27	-	CASSLARGRPYNEQFF	TGTGCCAGCAGTTTAGCGCGGGGCCGCCCCTACAATGAGCAGTTCTTC
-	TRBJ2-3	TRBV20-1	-	CSASSSFTSTDTQYF	TGCAGTGCTAGTAGCTCCTTTACTAGCACAGATACGCAGTATTTT
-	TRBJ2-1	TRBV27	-	CASSPTDWNNEQFF	TGTGCCAGCAGCCCCACCGACTGGAACAATGAGCAGTTCTTC